This TCR beta chain emerged from a study of cytomegalovirus exposure and HLA in healthy donors. Regarding the study as a whole: With high specificity and sensitivity, the classifier reportedly diagnosed cytomegalovirus status. A cluster of highly shared sequence variants was likely a sequencing artifact. HLA alleles showed associations with 16,951 TCR beta sequences in a later analysis, at a 0.05 false discovery rate. Most TCR beta V segments were productive about 87% or about 30% of the time in an earlier analysis.

With regard to this clone: Antigen unknown.

The PCR was carried out with 60 Vbeta primers and 13 Jbeta primers. The method was immunoSEQ multiplex PCR; TCRdb's version includes in-frame clones alone and lacks a portion of them. The sample yields 90,000 to 120,000 clones, approximately 70% seen once. Trimming removed 4 bases from V and 3 bases from J, with 7 bases in between. The CDR3 is made up of 12 amino acids. CDR1 and CDR2 (germline): ENHRY, SYGVKD. The sample consisted of PBMCs. This TCR was sampled from a man aged 35 to 55 in good health and CMV-seropositive. J is TRBJ2-7 and V is TRBV10-3; D remains ambiguous. As DNA, the CDR3 is TGTGCCATCAGTGTGGCAGACTACGAGCAGTACTTC. This codes for CAISVADYEQYF.